The 8 T cell receptor beta chains below come from one sample, sequenced in a study of breast tumors, draining lymph nodes, adjacent tissues. Breast cancer patients provided tissue from their axillary draining lymph nodes. TCRdb reprocessed the multiplex PCR reads with MiXCR, giving one entry per CDR3 protein. Here the sample spans around 230,000 distinct CDR3 sequences, approximately 29% being singletons. The sequenced material came from axillary lymph node tissue. The receptors were sampled from a female donor with breast cancer. Some clones in this sample may be carry-over from other donors' samples.

This clonotype was recorded many times. This chain connects TRBV7-9 to TRBJ2-5; D gene uncertain. Germline V lookup: CDR1 SEHNR, CDR2 FQNEAQ (reference sequence). The V and J ends lost 3 bases and 4 bases respectively, with 12 bases between them. The CDR3 spans 14 residues. The CDR3 loop reads CASSLPGVRETQYF. The DNA for the CDR3 is TGTGCCAGCAGCTTGCCTGGTGTTCGAGAGACCCAGTACTTC.

This clonotype was observed once. The chain employs TRBV24-1 and TRBJ1-5; D gene uncertain. The germline gives CDR1 KGHDR, CDR2 SFDVKD. The CDR3 loop spans 15 amino acids. V was cut by 4 bases and J by 14 bases, with 23 bases left in between. CDR3 nucleotides: TGTGCCACCAGTGACTCGACTAGCGGGAGGCGCTACGAGCATTTT. This translates into CATSDSTSGRRYEHF.

This clonotype was recorded many times. The chain joins TRBV6-5 to TRBJ2-7, with D tentatively TRBD1 (6 bases). V shed 6 bases and J shed 0 bases, with 15 bases lying between them. Germline V lookup: CDR1 MNHEY, CDR2 SVGAGI. This CDR3 comprises 15 residues. The chain's CDR3 is CASSPLGGTSYEQYF. The CDR3 nucleotides read TGTGCCAGCAGCCCGTTAGGGGGAACCTCCTACGAGCAGTACTTC.

Regarding this clonotype: The germline gene is not matched at one end of the junction; a read error may be the cause. The CDR3: CASREATGETQYF. The CDR3 nucleotides read TGTGCCAGCAGGGAAGCGACAGGGGAGACCCAGTACTTC. This chain connects TRBV2 to TRBJ2-5, with 7 bases identical to TRBD1. This CDR3 comprises 13 residues. In germline, CDR1 is SNHLY, CDR2 FYNNEI.

This clonotype showed up many times. The gene calls are TRBV9 and TRBJ1-4; no clear D. CDR1 is SGDLS, CDR2 YYNGEE, per germline. V was cut by 0 bases and J by 0 bases, with 6 bases left in between. The CDR3 has 15 residues. CDR3 sequence (DNA): TGTGCCAGCAGCGTAGGGCCCTCAACTAATGAAAAACTGTTTTTT. This translates into CASSVGPSTNEKLFF.

CDR3 loop: CASSDIKSYLSRGETQYF. The CDR3 DNA follows: TGTGCCAGCAGTGACATCAAATCCTACCTCTCGAGGGGAGAGACCCAGTACTTC. The chain combines TRBV6-1 with TRBJ2-5; D may be TRBD1 or TRBD2 (5 bases each). The CDR3 length is 18 residues. The germline gives CDR1 MNHNS, CDR2 SASEGT. The V end was cut by 3 bases, the J end by 4 bases, with 24 bases between.

This clonotype was detected many times. The chain uses TRBV9 and TRBJ2-1; D not resolved. The CDR3 is made up of 14 amino acids. Looked up from germline, CDR1 is SGDLS and CDR2 is YYNGEE. Deletions cut 3 bases from V and 6 bases from J, with 13 bases between. The CDR3 DNA is TGTGCCAGCAGCGCCACCTGGGCCTCCAATGAGCAGTTCTTC. This sequence encodes CASSATWASNEQFF.

This clonotype was detected many times. This chain connects TRBV30 to TRBJ1-5, with D uncertain. This CDR3 comprises 14 residues. Trimming shortened V by 2 bases and J by 1 base, and 9 bases separated the two germline ends. Germline CDR1 is GTSNPN and CDR2 is SVGIG (reference sequence). CDR3 sequence reads: CAWSKGESNQPQHF. The CDR3 coding sequence is TGTGCCTGGAGTAAGGGAGAGAGCAATCAGCCCCAGCATTTT.